This TCR beta chain was sequenced during a study of immune evolution from preneoplasia to lung adenocarcinoma. Whole-study results and caveats: From normal lung to invasive adenocarcinoma, top clone frequencies appeared to decrease.

TCRdb keeps only in-frame clones here, not all; method: immunoSEQ multiplex PCR. Here the sample spans fewer than 50,000 clones, roughly 80% being singletons. Of note for this clone: What it binds is unknown.

The CDR3 sequence is 13 residues long. Germline CDR1 reads SGDLS; CDR2 reads YYNGEE. V was clipped by 4 bases and J by 7 bases; unmatched bases: 7. Between the mid-2010s and the late 2010s, patients underwent resection in Japan or China. H&E slides confirmed each diagnosis, reviewed by two pathologists independently. This chain uses TRBV9 with TRBJ2-5; 7 positions agree with TRBD2. Sequencing used FFPE invasive lung adenocarcinoma tissue. The clonotype comes from a person aged 55-75 years with lung adenocarcinoma. The CDR3 sequence: CASSLRWEGTQYF. DNA for the CDR3: TGTGCCAGCAGCTTAAGATGGGAGGGGACCCAGTACTTC.